This T cell receptor (beta chain) appears in the sequencing data of a study of vaccination and CD4 T cells after COVID-19. As for the study in general: Cells were stimulated with overlapping spike peptide pools from SARS-CoV-2, HCoV-NL63, HCoV-OC43 and HCoV-229E. Either a CEFX pool, an HIV-1 Nef pool, or no peptide was added to control cultures.

CDR3 length: 13 amino acids. Losses at the gene ends were 4 bases for V and 8 bases for J; bases not matched to a gene: 5. Specified treatment: roughly 10-day PBMC culture with coronavirus spike peptide pools or control peptides (ViraFEST assay). A remark on this clonotype: Its specificity is unknown.

Cultured CD4+ T-cell DNA underwent Oncomine TCR Beta short-read sequencing. Scientists extracted genomic DNA from CD4+ T cells grown in culture. TCRdb itself ran the PCR reads through MiXCR, one entry per CDR3 protein. The table records about 27,000 distinct CDR3 sequences, 55% to 80% of them present only once. This sample comprised CD4+ T cells from blood, cultured in vitro, obtained after SARS-CoV-2 vaccination. The rearrangement links TRBV12-3 or TRBV12-4 to TRBJ2-1, with TRBD2 matching 7 bases. The receptor was isolated from a human donor who received a COVID-19 vaccine. CDR3 in amino acids: CASSWTRSDEQFF. CDR3 sequence (DNA): TGTGCCAGCAGTTGGACTAGATCCGATGAGCAGTTCTTC.